This TCR beta chain appears in the sequencing data of a study of CD8 T cells in ankylosing spondylitis. TCRdb reprocessed the 5' RACE reads with MiXCR, giving one entry per CDR3 protein. The sample consists of about 800,000 distinct CDR3 sequences, roughly 10% of them appearing once. V lost 3 bases and J lost 3, with 9 bases in between. CDR1 and CDR2 (germline): KGHSH, LQKENI. This CDR3 is built from 14 residues. Note on this clonotype: Its antigen is unidentified.

General study results and limits: Apparently characteristic of ankylosing spondylitis blood was a TCR beta motif (roughly eight highly homologous variants).

Sequencing input: blood, either unsorted or a sorted T cell fraction (not recorded which). This TCR came from a male donor with ankylosing spondylitis. V is TRBV18 and J is TRBJ2-1, with D hard to call. The CDR3 nucleotides read TGTGCCAGCTCACCCCTGCTAGGCTACAATGAGCAGTTCTTC. The encoded protein is CASSPLLGYNEQFF.